A selection of T cell receptor beta chains follows, all from one sample in a study of blood T cell repertoires in COVID-19. Data came from immunoSEQ multiplex PCR; TCRdb stores just in-frame clones and leaves some out. The sample carries roughly 190,000 clones, roughly nine tenths recorded once. Sequenced material: peripheral blood. The receptors shown here come from a woman aged 55 to 70 with COVID-19, enrolled during active disease. Each CDR3 is given without its conserved first and last residue. A D gene is named only where the DNA matches it firmly.

v_call	j_call	d_call	cdr3_aa
TRBV4-3	TRBJ2-7	TRBD2	ASSETSGRPSSYEQY
TRBV5-1	TRBJ1-2	TRBD1	ASSHRQGGIYGYT
TRBV7-3	TRBJ2-7	TRBD2	ASSLTPRHQPRGRASYEQY
TRBV5-6	TRBJ2-5	.	ASSRPGETQY
TRBV24-1	TRBJ1-2	TRBD1	ATSDPRQGGTYGYT
TRBV6-5	TRBJ1-1	.	ASSYSFGVQGEAF
TRBV19	TRBJ1-5	TRBD1	ASSQGGSNQPQH
TRBV25-1	TRBJ1-4	TRBD1	ASSEYRGEEKLF
TRBV9	TRBJ1-3	.	ASSARGLSSGNTIY
TRBV6-5	TRBJ2-1	.	ASGRRINEQF
TRBV6-5	TRBJ1-2	TRBD1	ASRLDRAPNYGYT